This paragraph reports one TCR beta chain. The sample is drawn from a study of cytomegalovirus exposure and HLA in healthy donors. A multiplex PCR was run with 60 Vbeta primers and 13 Jbeta primers. Using immunoSEQ multiplex PCR, the repertoire was profiled, and TCRdb retains in-frame clones only, with some absent. The sample contains 80,000 or so clones, about three quarters of which appear only once. The V gene end was trimmed by 5 bases and the J gene end by 5 bases; junction bases not matched to a gene: 19. The CDR3 contains 18 residues. Germline assignment: CDR1 LGHNA and CDR2 YSLEER. What was sequenced was PBMCs. The clonotype originates from a woman aged 40 to 55 in good health and CMV-seropositive. The chain has TRBV4-3 and TRBJ2-5; 8 bases agree with TRBD2. The CDR3 bases are TGCGCCAGCAGCGTTCTCCGTGGCGGGGGGCAAAAGCACGAGACCCAGTACTTC. Amino acids: CASSVLRGGGQKHETQYF.